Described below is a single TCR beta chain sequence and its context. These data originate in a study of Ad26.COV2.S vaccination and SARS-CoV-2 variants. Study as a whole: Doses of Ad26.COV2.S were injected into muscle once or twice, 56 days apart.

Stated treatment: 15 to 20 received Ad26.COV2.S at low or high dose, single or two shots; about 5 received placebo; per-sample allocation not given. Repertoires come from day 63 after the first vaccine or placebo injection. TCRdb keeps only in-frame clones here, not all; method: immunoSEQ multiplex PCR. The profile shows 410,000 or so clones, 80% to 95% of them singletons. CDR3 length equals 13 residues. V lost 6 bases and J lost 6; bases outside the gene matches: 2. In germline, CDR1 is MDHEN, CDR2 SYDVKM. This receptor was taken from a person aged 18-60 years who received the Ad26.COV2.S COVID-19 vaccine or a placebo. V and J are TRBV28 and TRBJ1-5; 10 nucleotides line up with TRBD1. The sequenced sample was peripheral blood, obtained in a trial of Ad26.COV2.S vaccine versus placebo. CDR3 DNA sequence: TGTGCCAGCAGCGGACAGGGGGGTCAGCCCCAGCATTTT. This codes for CASSGQGGQPQHF.